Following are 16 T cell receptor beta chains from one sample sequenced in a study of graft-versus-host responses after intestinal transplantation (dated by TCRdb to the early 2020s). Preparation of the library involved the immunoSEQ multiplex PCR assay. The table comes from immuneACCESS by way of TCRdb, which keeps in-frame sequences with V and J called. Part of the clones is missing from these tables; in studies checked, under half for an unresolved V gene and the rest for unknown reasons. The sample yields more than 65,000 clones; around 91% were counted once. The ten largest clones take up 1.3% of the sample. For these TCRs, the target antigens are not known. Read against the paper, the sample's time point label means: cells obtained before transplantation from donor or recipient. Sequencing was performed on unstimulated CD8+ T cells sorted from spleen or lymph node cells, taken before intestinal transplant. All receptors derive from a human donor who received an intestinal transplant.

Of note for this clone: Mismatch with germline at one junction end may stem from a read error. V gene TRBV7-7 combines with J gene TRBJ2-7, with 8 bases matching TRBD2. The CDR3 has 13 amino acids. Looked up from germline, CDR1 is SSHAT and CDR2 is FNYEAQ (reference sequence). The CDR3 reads CASSPGGLEEQYF. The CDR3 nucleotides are TGTGCTAGCAGCCCGGGGGGGTTGGAGGAGCAGTACTTC. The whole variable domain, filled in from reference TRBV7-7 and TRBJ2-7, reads GAGVSQSPRYKVTKRGQDVTLRCDPISSHATLYWYQQALGQGPEFLTYFNYEAQPDKSGLPSDRFSAERPEGSISTLTIQRTEQRDSAMYRCASSPGGLEEQYFGPGTRLTVT.

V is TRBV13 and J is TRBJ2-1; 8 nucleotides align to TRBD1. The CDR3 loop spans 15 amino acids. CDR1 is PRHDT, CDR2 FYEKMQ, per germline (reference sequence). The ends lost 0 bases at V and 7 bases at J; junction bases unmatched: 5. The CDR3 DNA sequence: TGTGCCAGCAGCTTAGGGCAGGGGGCCGATAATGAGCAGTTCTTC. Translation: CASSLGQGADNEQFF. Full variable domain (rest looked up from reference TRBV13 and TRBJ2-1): AAGVIQSPRHLIKEKRETATLKCYPIPRHDTVYWYQQGPGQDPQFLISFYEKMQSDKGSIPDRFSAQQFSDYHSELNMSSLELGDSALYFCASSLGQGADNEQFFGPGTRLTVL.

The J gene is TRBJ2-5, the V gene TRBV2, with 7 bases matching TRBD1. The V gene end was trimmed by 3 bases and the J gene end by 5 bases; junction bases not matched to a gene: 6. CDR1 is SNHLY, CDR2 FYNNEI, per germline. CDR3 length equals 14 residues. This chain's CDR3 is CASSDGRGLETQYF. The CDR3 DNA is TGTGCCAGCAGTGATGGTAGGGGGCTCGAGACCCAGTACTTC.

This CDR3 reads CASSRQDQETQYF. CDR3 sequence (DNA): TGTGCCAGCAGTCGACAGGACCAAGAGACCCAGTACTTC. The chain recombines TRBV13 with TRBJ2-5; D is possibly TRBD1 (6 bases). Germline-derived CDR1 and CDR2 are PRHDT and FYEKMQ (reference sequence). The V and J ends lost 6 bases and 0 bases respectively, with 8 bases between them. The CDR3 consists of 13 residues.

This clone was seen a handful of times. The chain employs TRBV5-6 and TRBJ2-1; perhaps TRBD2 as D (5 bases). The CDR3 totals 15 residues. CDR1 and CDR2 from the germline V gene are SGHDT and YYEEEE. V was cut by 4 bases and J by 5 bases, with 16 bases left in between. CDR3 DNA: TGTGCCAGCAGCGACCTACTAGTGGGCCACAATGAGCAGTTCTTC. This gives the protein CASSDLLVGHNEQFF.

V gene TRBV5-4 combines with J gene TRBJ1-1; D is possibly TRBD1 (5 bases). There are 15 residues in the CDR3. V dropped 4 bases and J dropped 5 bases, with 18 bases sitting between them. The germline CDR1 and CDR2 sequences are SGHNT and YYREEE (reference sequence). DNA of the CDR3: TGTGCCAGCAGCCTCCTGATGACGGGGGAGACTGAAGCTTTCTTT. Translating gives CASSLLMTGETEAFF. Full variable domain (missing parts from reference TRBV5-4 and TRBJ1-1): ETGVTQSPTHLIKTRGQQVTLRCSSQSGHNTVSWYQQALGQGPQFIFQYYREEENGRGNFPPRFSGLQFPNYSSELNVNALELDDSALYLCASSLLMTGETEAFFGQGTRLTVV.

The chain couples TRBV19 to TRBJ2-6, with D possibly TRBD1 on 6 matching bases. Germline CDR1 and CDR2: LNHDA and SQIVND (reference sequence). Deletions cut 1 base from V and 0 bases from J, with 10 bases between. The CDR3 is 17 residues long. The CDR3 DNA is TGTGCCAGTAGTATAGGGACAGCCCACTCTGGGGCCAACGTCCTGACTTTC. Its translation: CASSIGTAHSGANVLTF.

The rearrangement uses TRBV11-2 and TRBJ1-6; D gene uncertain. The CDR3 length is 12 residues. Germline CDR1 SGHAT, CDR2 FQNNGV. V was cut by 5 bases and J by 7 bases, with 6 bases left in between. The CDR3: CASSEENSPLHF. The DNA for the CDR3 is TGTGCCAGCAGCGAGGAGAATTCACCCCTCCACTTT.

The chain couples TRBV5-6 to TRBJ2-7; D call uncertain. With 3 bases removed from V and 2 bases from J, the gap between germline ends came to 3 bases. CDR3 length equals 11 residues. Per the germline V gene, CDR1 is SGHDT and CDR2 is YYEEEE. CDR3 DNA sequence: TGTGCCAGCAGCTCCACCTACGAGCAGTACTTC. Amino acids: CASSSTYEQYF.

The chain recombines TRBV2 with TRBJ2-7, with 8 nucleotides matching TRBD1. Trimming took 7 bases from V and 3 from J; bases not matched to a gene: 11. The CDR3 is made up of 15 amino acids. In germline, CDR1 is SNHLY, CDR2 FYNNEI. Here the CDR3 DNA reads TGTGCCAGCACCAGGGGAGACAGGGGAATCTACGAGCAGTACTTC. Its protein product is CASTRGDRGIYEQYF. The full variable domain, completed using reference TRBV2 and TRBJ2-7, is EPEVTQTPSHQVTQMGQEVILRCVPISNHLYFYWYRQILGQKVEFLVSFYNNEISEKSEIFDDQFSVERPDGSNFTLKIRSTKLEDSAMYFCASTRGDRGIYEQYFGPGTRLTVT.

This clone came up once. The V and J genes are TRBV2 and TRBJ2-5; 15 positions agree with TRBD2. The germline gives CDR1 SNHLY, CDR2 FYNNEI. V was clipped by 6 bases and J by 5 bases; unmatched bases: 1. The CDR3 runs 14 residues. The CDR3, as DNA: TGTGCCAGCAGCGGACTAGCGGGAGGGGAGACCCAGTACTTC. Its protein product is CASSGLAGGETQYF.

CDR3 nucleotide sequence: TGTGCCAGCAGCGTAGGGGCAGGTCAGGGGTTTGTGCAGTACTTC. Translated: CASSVGAGQGFVQYF. This chain joins TRBV9 and TRBJ2-7; D is perhaps TRBD1 (6 bases). CDR1 is SGDLS and CDR2 is YYNGEE in the germline V gene. The CDR3 is 15 amino acids. Trimming took 0 bases from V and 9 from J, leaving 19 bases between them.

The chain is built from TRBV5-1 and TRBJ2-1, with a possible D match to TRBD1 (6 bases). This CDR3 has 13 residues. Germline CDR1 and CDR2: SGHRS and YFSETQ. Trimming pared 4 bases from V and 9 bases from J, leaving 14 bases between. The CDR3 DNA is TGCGCCAGCAGCCTGGAGGCAGGGGCTGAGCAGTTCTTC. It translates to CASSLEAGAEQFF.

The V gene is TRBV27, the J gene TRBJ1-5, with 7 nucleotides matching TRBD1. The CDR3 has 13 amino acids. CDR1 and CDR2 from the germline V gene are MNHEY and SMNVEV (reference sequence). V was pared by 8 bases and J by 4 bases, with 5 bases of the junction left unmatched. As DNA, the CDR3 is TGTGCCAGCGCCCCGGGACAGAATCAGCCCCAGCATTTT. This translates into CASAPGQNQPQHF.

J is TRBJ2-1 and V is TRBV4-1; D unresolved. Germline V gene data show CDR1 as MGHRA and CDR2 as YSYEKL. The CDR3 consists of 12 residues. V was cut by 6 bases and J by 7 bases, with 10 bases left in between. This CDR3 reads CASSPDGNEQFF. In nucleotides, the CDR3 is TGCGCCAGCAGTCCAGATGGTAATGAGCAGTTCTTC.

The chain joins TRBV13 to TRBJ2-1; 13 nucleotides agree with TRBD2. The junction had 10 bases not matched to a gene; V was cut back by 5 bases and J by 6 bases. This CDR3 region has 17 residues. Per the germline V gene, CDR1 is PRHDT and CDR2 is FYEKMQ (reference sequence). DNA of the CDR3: TGTGCCAGCAGCGCACTAGCGGGGGGGCCTCTGGGCAATGAGCAGTTCTTC. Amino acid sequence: CASSALAGGPLGNEQFF.